This T cell receptor (beta chain) derives from a study of T-cell memory formation after mild COVID-19. Study results and caveats: There were some responding clones in pre-infection memory, which suggested that cross-reactive memory had joined. Clones which contracted sat mainly in CM and EM if CD4+, and in EMRA if CD8+.

This clonotype was seen a few times. Its target is unknown. The CDR3 consists of 14 residues. The germline V and J ends were trimmed by 7 bases and 10 bases, with 19 bases remaining between them. From the 5' RACE reads, TCRdb called clonotypes with MiXCR, one entry per CDR3 protein. In the table there are about half a million distinct CDR3 sequences, 15% to 20% of which are singletons. The chain employs TRBV12-3 or TRBV12-4 and TRBJ1-4; D possibly corresponds to TRBD1 (5 bases). Material for sequencing was PBMCs or a T cell subset sorted from them (not recorded which). This TCR was recovered from an adult woman who had mild COVID-19 (a few samples of this study predate the infection). Cell type and time point are not known. In nucleotides, the CDR3 is TGTGCCAGCAACACCGGGACCCCGGAGGGAAAACTGTTTTTT. This encodes CASNTGTPEGKLFF.